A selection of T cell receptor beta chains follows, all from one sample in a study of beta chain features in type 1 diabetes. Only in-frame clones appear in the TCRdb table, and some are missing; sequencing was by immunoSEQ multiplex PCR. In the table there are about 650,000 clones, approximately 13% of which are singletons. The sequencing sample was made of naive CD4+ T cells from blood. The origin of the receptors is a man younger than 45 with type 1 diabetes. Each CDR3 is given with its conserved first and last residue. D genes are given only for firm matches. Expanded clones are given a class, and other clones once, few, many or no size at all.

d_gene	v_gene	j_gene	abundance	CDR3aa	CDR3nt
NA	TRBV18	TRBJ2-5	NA	CASSVQETQYF	TGTGCCAGCTCTGTTCAAGAGACCCAGTACTTC
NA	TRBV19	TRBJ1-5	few	CASSPMDSSGQPQHF	TGTGCCAGTAGTCCAATGGACAGTAGCGGTCAGCCCCAGCATTTT
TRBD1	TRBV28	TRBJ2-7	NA	CASSLSLGTASYEQYF	TGTGCCAGCAGTTTATCGCTCGGGACAGCCTCCTACGAGCAGTACTTC
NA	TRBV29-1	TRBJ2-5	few	CSVGGLQETQYF	TGCAGCGTTGGGGGACTCCAAGAGACCCAGTACTTC
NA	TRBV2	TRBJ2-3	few	CASTVTRRTDTQYF	TGTGCCAGCACGGTCACCAGGCGCACAGATACGCAGTATTTT
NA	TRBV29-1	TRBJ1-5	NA	CSVTSGGNQPQHF	TGCAGCGTCACTTCTGGGGGAAATCAGCCCCAGCATTTT
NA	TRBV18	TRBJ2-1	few	CASSPLQPGSSYNEQFF	TGTGCCAGCTCACCCCTCCAGCCGGGCAGCTCCTACAATGAGCAGTTCTTC
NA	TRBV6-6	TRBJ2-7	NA	CASRTASYEQYF	TGTGCCAGCCGGACAGCCTCCTACGAGCAGTACTTC
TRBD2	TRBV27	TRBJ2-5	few	CASAVAGAQFSYQETQYF	TGTGCCAGCGCGGTAGCGGGGGCCCAATTTTCGTACCAAGAGACCCAGTACTTC
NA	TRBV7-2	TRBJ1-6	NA	CASNHRGGDNSPLHF	TGTGCCAGCAACCACCGGGGAGGAGATAATTCACCCCTCCACTTT
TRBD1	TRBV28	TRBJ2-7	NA	CASRPPSPGQPYEQYF	TGTGCCAGCAGGCCCCCCTCCCCGGGACAGCCCTACGAGCAGTACTTC
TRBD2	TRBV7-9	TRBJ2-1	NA	CASSPSGTIINNEQFF	TGTGCCAGCAGCCCCTCGGGGACTATTATAAACAATGAGCAGTTCTTC
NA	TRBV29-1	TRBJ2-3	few	CSVSHRDRADTQYF	TGCAGCGTGTCGCACCGGGACCGTGCAGATACGCAGTATTTT
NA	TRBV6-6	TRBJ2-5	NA	CASRPGVYQETQYF	TGTGCCAGCAGGCCAGGGGTGTACCAAGAGACCCAGTACTTC
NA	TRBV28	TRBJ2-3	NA	CASSLGTGGGDTQYF	TGTGCCAGCAGTTTGGGGACCGGGGGAGGAGATACGCAGTATTTT
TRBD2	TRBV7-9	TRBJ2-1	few	CASRPRTSGVSEQFF	TGTGCCAGCAGACCCCGGACTAGCGGGGTAAGTGAGCAGTTCTTC
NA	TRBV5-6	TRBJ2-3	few	CASSFGSGTTDTQYF	TGTGCCAGCAGCTTTGGATCCGGGACCACAGATACGCAGTATTTT
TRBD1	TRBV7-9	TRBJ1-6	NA	CASSFGQANSPLHF	TGTGCCAGCAGCTTTGGACAGGCCAATTCACCCCTCCACTTT
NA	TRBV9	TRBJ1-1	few	CASSTEGHTEAFF	TGTGCCAGCAGCACCGAAGGACACACTGAAGCTTTCTTT
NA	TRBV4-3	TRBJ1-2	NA	CASSQEDRPYGYTF	TGCGCCAGCAGCCAGGAAGACAGGCCCTATGGCTACACCTTC
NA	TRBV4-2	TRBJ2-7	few	CASSQAGPRPGYEQYF	TGTGCCAGCAGCCAAGCGGGACCCCGGCCTGGCTACGAGCAGTACTTC
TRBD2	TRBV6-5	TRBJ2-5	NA	CASSLSSGQETQYF	TGTGCCAGCAGTCTATCTAGCGGCCAAGAGACCCAGTACTTC
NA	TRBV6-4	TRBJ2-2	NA	CASSLRSTGELFF	TGTGCCAGCAGTCTTCGGTCAACCGGGGAGCTGTTTTTT
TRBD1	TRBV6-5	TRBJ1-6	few	CASSYSPQGARSPLHF	TGTGCCAGCAGTTACTCGCCACAGGGGGCAAGGTCACCCCTCCACTTT
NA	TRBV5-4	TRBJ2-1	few	CASSLGVGQFF	TGTGCCAGCAGTCTTGGTGTAGGGCAGTTCTTC
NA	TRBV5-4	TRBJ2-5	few	CASSSPKGPQETQYF	TGTGCCAGCAGCTCCCCGAAGGGTCCCCAAGAGACCCAGTACTTC
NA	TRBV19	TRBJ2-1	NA	CASRTYNEQFF	TGTGCCAGCCGGACCTACAATGAGCAGTTCTTC
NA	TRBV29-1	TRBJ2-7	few	CSVGRDRYEQYF	TGCAGCGTTGGGAGAGACAGGTACGAGCAGTACTTC
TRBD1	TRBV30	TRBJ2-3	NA	CAWSGQGPDTQYF	TGTGCCTGGAGTGGACAGGGGCCAGATACGCAGTATTTT
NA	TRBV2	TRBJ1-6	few	CASKVPGVNSPLHF	TGTGCCAGCAAGGTCCCAGGAGTCAATTCACCCCTCCACTTT
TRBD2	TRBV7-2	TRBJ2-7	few	CASSLGSGAQIYEQYF	TGTGCCAGCAGCTTAGGGAGCGGGGCCCAAATCTACGAGCAGTACTTC
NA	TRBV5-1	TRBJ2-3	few	CASSLEDTQYF	TGCGCCAGCAGCTTAGAAGATACGCAGTATTTT
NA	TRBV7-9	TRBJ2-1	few	CASSLGTGTYYNEQFF	TGTGCCAGCAGCCTCGGGACGGGAACTTACTACAATGAGCAGTTCTTC
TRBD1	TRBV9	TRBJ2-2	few	CASSPTGQRNTGELFF	TGTGCCAGCAGCCCAACGGGACAGCGGAACACCGGGGAGCTGTTTTTT
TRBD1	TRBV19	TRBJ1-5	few	CASKDGTGAYNQPQHF	TGTGCCAGTAAAGACGGGACAGGGGCCTACAATCAGCCCCAGCATTTT
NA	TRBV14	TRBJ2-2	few	CASSQSFGFTGELFF	TGTGCCAGCAGCCAATCCTTCGGGTTCACCGGGGAGCTGTTTTTT
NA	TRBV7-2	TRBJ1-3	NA	CASSPTFLGNTIYF	TGTGCCAGCAGCCCGACGTTTCTCGGAAACACCATATATTTT
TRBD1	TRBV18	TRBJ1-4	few	CASSPVQGDEKLFF	TGTGCCAGCTCACCGGTCCAGGGGGATGAAAAACTGTTTTTT
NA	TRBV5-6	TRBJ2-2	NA	CASSFGGGTGELFF	TGTGCCAGCAGCTTCGGGGGTGGCACCGGGGAGCTGTTTTTT